A single sample is the source of the 18 T cell receptor beta chains below, sequenced in a study of T cells in Graves' hyperthyroidism and ophthalmopathy (dated by TCRdb to between 2017 and 2020). Library preparation was by multiplex PCR. The sequencer was an Illumina HiSeq 2000. The TCR beta CDR3 regions were amplified from the RNA transcripts. The first round of RT-PCR for the TCR CDR3 was performed with the HTBI primer set and the Qiagen OneStep RT-PCR kit. Using fastp trimming at Q25 and MiXCR clonotype assembly, TCRdb reanalyzed the public sequencing data and kept in-frame beta chains. All rows with the same CDR3 protein become a single entry with the most common DNA and genes. Across this sample there are over 450,000 distinct CDR3 sequences, with approximately 17% seen only once. Around 17% of the sample rests with the top ten. Sequenced material: blood. The receptors here all came from a woman aged 18-29 years with Graves' ophthalmopathy.

The rearrangement joins TRBV20-1 to TRBJ2-5, with TRBD1 as a possible D gene (6 bases). Germline V lookup: CDR1 DFQATT, CDR2 SNEGSKA (reference sequence). Between the trimmed V and J ends, which lost 1 base and 4 bases, there was a span of 13 bases. The CDR3 has 14 amino acids. In DNA form, the CDR3 reads TGCAGTGCTAGAGTTATTACAGGGCGAGAGACCCAGTACTTC. Its protein is CSARVITGRETQYF.

In this sample, this clonotype turned up many times. V is TRBV20-1 and J is TRBJ1-1; D ambiguous. The V gene lost 5 bases and the J gene lost 1 base, with 8 bases spanning the gap. The CDR3 has 12 residues. Germline V gene lookup returns CDR1 DFQATT and CDR2 SNEGSKA (reference sequence). The chain's CDR3 is CSASVTNTEAFF. The CDR3, as DNA: TGCAGTGCTTCTGTCACGAACACTGAAGCTTTCTTT.

The sample holds many counts of this clonotype. V gene TRBV10-3 combines with J gene TRBJ1-1, with TRBD1 as a possible D gene (6 bases). The CDR3 totals 14 residues. Germline lookup yields CDR1 ENHRY and CDR2 SYGVKD. V lost 4 bases and J lost 1, with 10 bases in between. The CDR3 protein is CAISGEGGNTEAFF. As DNA, the CDR3 is TGTGCCATCAGTGGGGAAGGGGGGAACACTGAAGCTTTCTTT.

The chain carries TRBV20-1 and TRBJ2-7, with D possibly TRBD1 on 5 matching bases. The germline V gene encodes CDR1 DFQATT and CDR2 SNEGSKA (reference sequence). V dropped 5 bases and J dropped 6 bases, with 14 bases sitting between them. The CDR3 is 12 amino acids. The CDR3 here is CSALKGFGEQYF. CDR3 sequence (DNA): TGCAGTGCTTTGAAGGGGTTTGGCGAGCAGTACTTC.

This chain uses TRBV20-1 with TRBJ2-7; 9 nucleotides align to TRBD1. The CDR3 spans 15 residues. Germline CDR1 is DFQATT and CDR2 is SNEGSKA (reference sequence). J lost 1 base, V lost 3 bases, and 7 bases had no gene match. The DNA of the CDR3 is TGCAGTGCTAGCGGTCCGGGACAGGGTTCCTACGAGCAGTACTTC. Its translation is CSASGPGQGSYEQYF.

This chain joins TRBV6-1 and TRBJ2-4; possibly TRBD1 for D (5 bases). Germline-derived CDR1 and CDR2 are MNHNS and SASEGT. The CDR3 consists of 11 residues. The ends were cut back, 6 bases at V and 8 bases at J, with 8 bases in the middle. The CDR3 nucleotides are TGTGCCAGCAGGGCAGGGCACATTCAGTACTTC. Residues: CASRAGHIQYF.

This clonotype appeared many times. The gene calls are TRBV5-8 and TRBJ1-1; 9 nucleotides line up with TRBD1. The V segment lost 5 bases and the J segment 3 bases; nucleotides outside the gene matches: 5. CDR1 and CDR2 (germline): SGHTS, YDEGEE. The CDR3 extends over 14 amino acids. CDR3 in DNA: TGTGCCAGCAGTACAGGGGGCAAGGACACTGAAGCTTTCTTT. As protein: CASSTGGKDTEAFF.

This clonotype was counted at least ten times. The V and J genes are TRBV6-1 and TRBJ1-1, with a possible D match to TRBD1 (6 bases). Germline CDR1 reads MNHNS; CDR2 reads SASEGT. Trimming cost V 5 bases and J 0 bases, with 10 bases left between them. This CDR3 is 14 amino acids long. CDR3 sequence reads: CASSYQGMNTEAFF. The CDR3, as DNA: TGTGCCAGCAGTTACCAGGGGATGAACACTGAAGCTTTCTTT.

The chain recombines TRBV27 with TRBJ2-6; TRBD1 agrees at 10 bases. Germline V gene lookup returns CDR1 MNHEY and CDR2 SMNVEV (reference sequence). With 9 bases clipped from V and 2 bases from J, the junction kept 4 bases outside the gene matches. CDR3 length equals 15 residues. The CDR3 sequence is CASRTGGAGANVLTF. CDR3 sequence (DNA): TGTGCCAGTCGGACAGGGGGTGCTGGGGCCAACGTCCTGACTTTC.

Worth noting for this clonotype: A read error may be the cause here, since a much bigger clone is one base away. V gene TRBV9 combines with J gene TRBJ1-2, with 7 nucleotides matching TRBD1. The ends lost 4 bases at V and 8 bases at J; junction bases unmatched: 8. The CDR3 is 13 amino acids. Looked up from germline, CDR1 is SGDLS and CDR2 is YYNGEE. In DNA form, the CDR3 reads TGTGCCAGCAGCTTAGAGACAGGGTTCGGCTACACCTTC. The encoded protein is CASSLETGFGYTF.

In nucleotides, the CDR3 is TGCGCCAGCAGCCAAGATAAGAACGAGCAGTACTTC. Translating gives CASSQDKNEQYF. The gene calls are TRBV4-1 and TRBJ2-7; no definite D call. The CDR3 has 12 amino acids. V dropped 0 bases and J dropped 5 bases, with 5 bases sitting between them. Germline assignment: CDR1 MGHRA and CDR2 YSYEKL.

The chain carries TRBV5-1 and TRBJ2-1, with 14 positions matching TRBD2. Germline CDR1 SGHRS, CDR2 YFSETQ. The CDR3 runs to 16 residues. V was pared by 3 bases and J by 8 bases, with 7 bases of the junction left unmatched. For the CDR3, the DNA is TGCGCCAGCAGCTCGACGGGGGGACTAGCGGGGGATGAGCAGTTCTTC. It translates to CASSSTGGLAGDEQFF.

The chain employs TRBV6-1 and TRBJ2-7; weak D call: TRBD1 (6 bases). The germline V and J ends were trimmed by 7 bases and 6 bases, with 16 bases remaining between them. The CDR3 runs to 13 residues. The germline V gene encodes CDR1 MNHNS and CDR2 SASEGT. The CDR3 sequence is CASKMIDRPEQYF. CDR3 bases: TGTGCCAGCAAAATGATTGACAGGCCCGAGCAGTACTTC.

This clonotype was detected ten times or more. The chain has TRBV3-1 and TRBJ1-2; D might be TRBD1 (5 bases). Germline loops: CDR1 LGHDT, CDR2 YNNKEL (reference sequence). V was pared by 2 bases and J by 7 bases, with 17 bases between. The CDR3 consists of 15 residues. CDR3 DNA sequence: TGTGCCAGCAGCCAAAGTGCTGCAGGGACGGTTGGCTACACCTTC. It codes for CASSQSAAGTVGYTF.

The table lists this clonotype with a few counts. CDR3 bases: TGTGCCAGCAGCCCGGGGACAGGTGGTGTGTATGGCTACACCTTC. It codes for CASSPGTGGVYGYTF. V gene TRBV5-6 combines with J gene TRBJ1-2; 8 bases match TRBD1. Trimming removed 4 bases from V and 5 bases from J; junction bases left unmatched: 10. Per the germline V gene, CDR1 is SGHDT and CDR2 is YYEEEE. The CDR3 covers 15 residues.

The gene calls are TRBV4-1 and TRBJ2-5; D possibly matches TRBD1 or TRBD2 (6 bases each). CDR1 MGHRA and CDR2 YSYEKL come from the germline V gene. With 5 bases removed from V and 4 bases from J, the gap between germline ends came to 20 bases. There are 16 residues in the CDR3. CDR3 sequence: CASSFTLAGGGETQYF. In DNA, the CDR3 is TGCGCCAGCAGCTTCACCCTAGCAGGAGGGGGAGAGACCCAGTACTTC.

This clonotype was seen at least ten times. CDR3 region: CASSLAGTSSTDTQYF. The CDR3 region has the DNA TGTGCCAGCAGCTTAGCAGGGACTAGCAGCACAGATACGCAGTATTTT. The V and J genes are TRBV7-2 and TRBJ2-3; 9 bases match TRBD2. Germline trimming cut 0 bases from V and 0 bases from J; bases unmatched to any gene: 1. Per germline, CDR1 SGHTA and CDR2 FQGNSA. This CDR3 has 16 amino acids.

This clonotype was observed at least ten times. This chain connects TRBV2 to TRBJ2-1; the match to TRBD2 covers 13 bases. CDR1 is SNHLY, CDR2 FYNNEI, per germline. This CDR3 comprises 14 residues. The V and J ends lost 6 bases and 4 bases, in that order; junction bases with no gene match: 0. The CDR3 coding sequence is TGTGCCAGCAGGGGACTAGCGGGGTACAATGAGCAGTTCTTC. It translates to CASRGLAGYNEQFF.